This entry features one T cell receptor (beta chain) sequence. Its specificity is unknown. This entry is derived from a study of T cell repertoires in cytomegalovirus infection. About the research overall: Carrying CMV and the relevant HLA type showed in public TCR beta signatures.

This CDR3 has 17 amino acids. Per the germline V gene, CDR1 is SGHVT and CDR2 is SQSDAQ. Trimming stripped 5 bases from V and 7 bases from J, with 23 bases between. TCRdb re-derived calls from the reads in MiXCR, one entry per CDR3 protein. The sample has roughly 340,000 distinct CDR3 sequences, roughly 29% seen once. Points from the study as a whole: People with CMV and the relevant HLA were identified by cumulative public TCR beta family frequency.

V usage is TRBV7-4 and J usage is TRBJ1-4; TRBD1 is a possible D gene (5 bases). The material sequenced was cultured PBMCs, taken from culture after CMV antigen stimulation. The receptor's source is a human donor in good health (CMV status not recorded). Some clones in this sample may be carry-over from other donors' samples. The CDR3: CASSRTRGDPWGEKLFF. The CDR3 coding sequence is TGTGCCAGCAGCCGTACTCGAGGGGACCCCTGGGGTGAAAAACTGTTTTTT.